This entry features one T cell receptor beta chain sequence. Its antigen is not known. These data come from a study of response to subunit inactivated influenza vaccine. Study findings and constraints: T cells newly recruited by each seasonal influenza vaccination are few, the authors suggested.

This CDR3 is built from 14 residues. The V end was cut by 1 base, the J end by 9 bases, with 13 bases between. Germline V gene sequence: CDR1 SEHNR, CDR2 FQNEAQ (reference sequence). TCRdb re-analysed the RT-PCR reads in MiXCR, keeping a single row per CDR3 protein. Here the sample spans about half a million distinct CDR3 sequences, 25% being singletons. The receptor comes from a man aged 50 to 60 who received an inactivated influenza vaccine. The source was CD4+ T cells sorted from PBMCs, collected 5 to 6 days after vaccination. The chain combines TRBV7-9 with TRBJ2-1; TRBD2 is a possible D gene (6 bases). CDR3 sequence (DNA): TGTGCCAGCAGCTTAGGGACTATTATGGGTGAGCAGTTCTTC. This translates into CASSLGTIMGEQFF.